This T cell receptor beta chain was recorded in a study of CD8+ T cells in alopecia areata. Points from the study as a whole: Persistence in scalp and blood during tofacitinib was observed for many expanded lesional clones.

The V end was cut by 8 bases, the J end by 5 bases, with 6 bases between. The germline gives CDR1 ENHRY, CDR2 SYGVKD. The CDR3 sequence is 10 residues long. This clone was observed a few times. Its antigen is not known. This sample's treatment: oral pan-JAK inhibitor, 5-10 mg twice daily. Researchers took lesional scalp punch biopsies and peripheral blood from people who were alopecia areata patients. Sequencing used cDNA as its template, made by extracting RNA and reverse transcribing it. Libraries were prepared by immunoSEQ multiplex PCR; TCRdb keeps only in-frame clonotypes and omits some of them. The table lists around 300,000 clones, over 45% of them singletons.

Source: CD4+ T cells sorted from blood, taken around week 53, from a patient treated with tofacitinib. The chain is built from TRBV10-3 and TRBJ2-5; D call uncertain. The receptor comes from a human donor with alopecia areata. CDR3 sequence: CAIGSETQYF. CDR3 coding DNA: TGTGCCATCGGCAGCGAGACCCAGTACTTC.